The present entry profiles one T cell receptor (beta chain) with its context. Its antigen remains unknown. This record belongs to a study of T cells in Graves' hyperthyroidism and ophthalmopathy. Authors of the study amplified TCR beta CDR3 regions from RNA transcripts. A first-round RT-PCR of the TCR CDR3 used the HTBI primer set. TCRdb independently ran MiXCR on the multiplex PCR reads; one entry per CDR3 protein. The sample records 250,000 to 350,000 distinct CDR3 sequences, 15% to 20% being singletons. Notes on the study in general: Blood also showed most of the thyroid clonotypes that were expanded above 0.001.

Sequencing was carried out using blood. This TCR came from a woman in her sixties with Graves' ophthalmopathy.

In nucleotides, the CDR3 is TGTGCCAGCTCAGATGCTAGCGGGCTAAAGCAGTTCTTC. It specifies CASSDASGLKQFF. This chain connects TRBV18 to TRBJ2-1; 8 bases match TRBD2. V lost 5 bases, J lost 11 bases, and 8 bases stayed unmatched. This CDR3 spans 13 amino acids. The germline gives CDR1 KGHSH, CDR2 LQKENI.